Presented here are 16 T cell receptor beta chains from one specimen sequenced in a study of T cells in Graves' hyperthyroidism and ophthalmopathy. RNA transcripts gave rise to amplified TCR beta CDR3 regions. An initial round of RT-PCR targeting the TCR CDR3 relied on the HTBI primer set. TCRdb ran MiXCR on the multiplex PCR reads and lists one entry per CDR3 protein. The sample includes hundreds of thousands of distinct CDR3 sequences, about 15% of them seen just once. Sequenced: blood. These receptors all stem from a woman aged 18-30 years with Graves' hyperthyroidism.

This clonotype occurred many times. The chain has TRBV2 and TRBJ2-3; 13 bases are shared with TRBD2. CDR3 length: 14 residues. The V and J ends lost 8 bases and 13 bases, in that order; junction bases with no gene match: 12. The germline V gene encodes CDR1 SNHLY and CDR2 FYNNEI. In DNA form, the CDR3 reads TGTGCCAGCCTGCCGGGACTAGCGGGAACCAGGGAGTATTTT. Its translation: CASLPGLAGTREYF.

In this sample, this clonotype turned up many times. The V gene is TRBV28, the J gene TRBJ2-7, with 7 positions matching TRBD1. Germline lookup yields CDR1 MDHEN and CDR2 SYDVKM. Trimming cost V 6 bases and J 5 bases; bases outside gene matches: 13. The CDR3 sequence is 15 residues long. In DNA, the CDR3 is TGTGCCAGCAGCTCCCTAGGGGACAGACCCCACGAGCAGTACTTC. It specifies CASSSLGDRPHEQYF.

This clonotype has only a few counts. The genes are TRBV2 and TRBJ2-1, with 7 bases lining up with TRBD1. Trimming cost V 4 bases and J 1 base; bases outside gene matches: 4. CDR1 and CDR2 from the germline V gene are SNHLY and FYNNEI. The CDR3 length is 15 residues. The CDR3 is CASSARTGSYNEQFF. The CDR3 coding sequence is TGTGCCAGCAGTGCCCGGACAGGTTCCTACAATGAGCAGTTCTTC.

Ten or more counts support this clonotype. The chain is built from TRBV6-5 and TRBJ1-1, with D uncertain. CDR1 and CDR2 from the germline V gene are MNHEY and SVGAGI. V lost 0 bases and J lost 1, with 6 bases in between. The CDR3 sequence is 14 residues long. The CDR3, as DNA: TGTGCCAGCAGTTACTCGGGCCGGAACACTGAAGCTTTCTTT. This gives the protein CASSYSGRNTEAFF.

The chain links TRBV15 to TRBJ2-1; maybe TRBD2 (6 bases). Germline CDR1 is LNHNV and CDR2 is YYDKDF (reference sequence). This CDR3 region has 17 residues. V dropped 4 bases and J dropped 2 bases, with 18 bases sitting between them. CDR3 sequence reads: CATSKDQEGQPYNEQFF. DNA for the CDR3: TGTGCCACCAGCAAAGATCAGGAGGGGCAACCCTACAATGAGCAGTTCTTC.

The rearrangement joins TRBV4-1 to TRBJ2-1, with a tentative D call TRBD1 (5 bases). Germline V CDR1 and CDR2: MGHRA, YSYEKL. This CDR3 contains 14 residues. Deletions cut 3 bases from V and 8 bases from J, with 14 bases between. For the CDR3, the DNA is TGCGCCAGCAGCCAGCCTGACAGTTTCGATGAGCAGTTCTTC. The encoded protein is CASSQPDSFDEQFF.

There are a few counts of this clonotype. The rearrangement links TRBV27 to TRBJ2-2; TRBD2 matches 14 bases. This CDR3 contains 20 residues. CDR1 is MNHEY, CDR2 SMNVEV, per germline (reference sequence). J was trimmed by 3 bases and V by 6 bases; bases with no gene match: 15. The CDR3 sequence is CASRSGTSGSNGKDTGELFF. CDR3 DNA: TGTGCCAGCAGGAGCGGGACTAGCGGGAGTAATGGGAAAGACACCGGGGAGCTGTTTTTT.

This clonotype was seen only a few times. V and J are TRBV7-2 and TRBJ2-7; 7 bases agree with TRBD2. CDR1 and CDR2 from the germline V gene are SGHTA and FQGNSA. J gave up 1 base and V 5 bases, and 2 bases lay outside the gene matches. The CDR3 consists of 13 residues. CDR3 in amino acids: CASSRAGSYEQYF. The CDR3 coding sequence is TGTGCCAGCAGCCGAGCGGGGTCCTACGAGCAGTACTTC.

V usage is TRBV2 and J usage is TRBJ1-2; D is possibly TRBD1 (6 bases). The CDR3 is 16 amino acids. V dropped 7 bases and J dropped 6 bases, with 24 bases sitting between them. CDR1 is SNHLY and CDR2 is FYNNEI in the germline V gene. CDR3 in amino acids: CASTGLTGQQGNGYTF. CDR3 nucleotides: TGTGCCAGCACGGGTTTGACTGGGCAACAGGGAAATGGCTACACCTTC.

This clonotype appeared many times. The gene calls are TRBV30 and TRBJ2-7; tentatively, D is TRBD1 (5 bases). From germline, CDR1 is GTSNPN and CDR2 SVGIG (reference sequence). CDR3 length equals 12 residues. V shed 5 bases and J shed 0 bases, with 8 bases lying between them. Written as DNA, the CDR3 is TGTGCCTGGGGGGCCTTCTCCTACGAGCAGTACTTC. Protein: CAWGAFSYEQYF. The full variable domain, its missing parts supplied by reference TRBV30 and TRBJ2-7, is SQTIHQWPATLVQPVGSPLSLECTVEGTSNPNLYWYRQAAGRGLQLLFYSVGIGQISSEVPQNLSASRPQDRQFILSSKKLLLSDSGFYLCAWGAFSYEQYFGPGTRLTVT.

This clonotype was counted at least ten times. The V call is TRBV12-3 or TRBV12-4, the J call TRBJ1-5, with D tentatively TRBD1 (6 bases). CDR3 size: 18 residues. V shed 1 base and J shed 0 bases, with 16 bases lying between them. CDR3 DNA sequence: TGTGCCAGCAGTTTAGACCCCGGGGGGGCATATAGCAATCAGCCCCAGCATTTT. Amino acid sequence: CASSLDPGGAYSNQPQHF.

This clonotype was counted between two and nine times. V usage is TRBV24-1 and J usage is TRBJ2-1, with TRBD2 identical over 12 bases. CDR1 and CDR2 (germline): KGHDR, SFDVKD. The CDR3 has 16 amino acids. V shed 4 bases, J shed 6 bases, and the junction held 6 bases outside the gene matches. This chain's CDR3 is CATSDPGTSGPNEQFF. The CDR3 DNA reads TGTGCCACCAGTGACCCTGGGACTAGCGGGCCCAATGAGCAGTTCTTC.

This clonotype was seen ten or more times. The chain recombines TRBV2 with TRBJ1-2, with 7 positions matching TRBD1. The CDR3 extends over 14 amino acids. Germline lookup yields CDR1 SNHLY and CDR2 FYNNEI. The V segment lost 7 bases and the J segment 1 base; nucleotides outside the gene matches: 6. The CDR3 region is CASTWDSINYGYTF. CDR3 DNA: TGTGCCAGCACCTGGGACAGCATTAACTATGGCTACACCTTC.

The chain uses TRBV18 and TRBJ2-3; 8 bases map to TRBD2. The CDR3 totals 16 residues. V shed 6 bases and J 6 bases; nucleotides not matched to a gene: 14. Germline-derived CDR1 and CDR2 are KGHSH and LQKENI. The CDR3 loop reads CASSLTPTGGRDTQYF. CDR3 coding DNA: TGTGCCAGCTCGCTTACTCCTACGGGAGGGAGGGATACGCAGTATTTT.

This clonotype was seen a handful of times. The gene calls are TRBV5-6 and TRBJ2-3, with D hard to call. The V end lost 5 bases, the J end lost 5 bases, and 15 bases lay between the germline ends. Germline V CDR1 and CDR2: SGHDT, YYEEEE. The CDR3 is 14 amino acids. The chain's CDR3 is CASSRQVGRDTQYF. The CDR3 nucleotides are TGTGCCAGCAGTCGGCAGGTCGGCAGAGATACGCAGTATTTT.

This chain links TRBV2 with TRBJ2-7, with TRBD1 matching over 7 bases. CDR1 and CDR2 (germline): SNHLY, FYNNEI. This CDR3 has 14 residues. V lost 5 bases to trimming and J lost 0 bases; unmatched junction nucleotides: 4. DNA of the CDR3: TGTGCCAGCAGTCCTCAGGGGGTCTCCTACGAGCAGTACTTC. Its protein is CASSPQGVSYEQYF.